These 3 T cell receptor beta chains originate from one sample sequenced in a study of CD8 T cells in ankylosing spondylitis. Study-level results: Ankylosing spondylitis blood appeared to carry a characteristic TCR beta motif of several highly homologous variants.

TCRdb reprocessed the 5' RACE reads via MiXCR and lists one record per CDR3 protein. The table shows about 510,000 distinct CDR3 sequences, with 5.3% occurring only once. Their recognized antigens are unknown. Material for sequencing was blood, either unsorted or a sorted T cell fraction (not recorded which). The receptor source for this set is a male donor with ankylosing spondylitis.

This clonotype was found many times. The DNA of the CDR3 is TGTGCCAGCAGCTTGCTAGGGGGCATAGGTCAGCCCCAGCATTTT. It encodes CASSLLGGIGQPQHF. The V call is TRBV5-5, the J call TRBJ1-5; 7 nucleotides align to TRBD1. The germline V gene has CDR1 SGHKS and CDR2 YYEKEE (reference sequence). The junction had 7 bases not matched to a gene; V was cut back by 1 base and J by 6 bases. CDR3 length: 15 amino acids.

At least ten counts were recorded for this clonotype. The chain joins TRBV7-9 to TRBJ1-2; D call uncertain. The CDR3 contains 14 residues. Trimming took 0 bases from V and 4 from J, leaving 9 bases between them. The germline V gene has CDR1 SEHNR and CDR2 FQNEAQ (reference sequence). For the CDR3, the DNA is TGTGCCAGCAGCTTAGCGAACAGATTCTATGGCTACACCTTC. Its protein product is CASSLANRFYGYTF. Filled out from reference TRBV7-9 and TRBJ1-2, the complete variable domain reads DTGVSQNPRHKITKRGQNVTFRCDPISEHNRLYWYRQTLGQGPEFLTYFQNEAQLEKSRLLSDRFSAERPKGSFSTLEIQRTEQGDSAMYLCASSLANRFYGYTFGSGTRLTVV.

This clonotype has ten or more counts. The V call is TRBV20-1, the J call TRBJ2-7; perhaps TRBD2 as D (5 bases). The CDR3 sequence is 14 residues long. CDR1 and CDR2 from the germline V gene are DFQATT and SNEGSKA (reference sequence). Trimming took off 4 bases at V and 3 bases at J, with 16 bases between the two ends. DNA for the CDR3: TGCAGTGCTAAACGTCGCGGGCGCGGCTACGAGCAGTACTTC. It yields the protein CSAKRRGRGYEQYF.